The entry below describes one TCR beta chain. Its antigen is still unknown. RNA transcripts provided the source from which TCR beta CDR3 regions were amplified. The TCR CDR3 was amplified in a first-round RT-PCR using the HTBI primer set. Each CDR3 protein gets one entry after TCRdb re-called the multiplex PCR reads with MiXCR. There are 550,000 to 800,000 distinct CDR3 sequences in the sample; roughly a sixth occur only once, and around 15% lies in the top ten. The V end lost 1 base, the J end lost 6 bases, and 15 bases lay between the germline ends. Germline V lookup: CDR1 MGHDK, CDR2 SYGVNS. The CDR3 is made up of 16 amino acids. The record originates from a study of T cells in Graves' hyperthyroidism and ophthalmopathy. Study-level results: Using 13 V-J features, a model discriminated ophthalmopathy from stable hyperthyroidism. Ophthalmopathy, which appeared later, was predicted by the model a median roughly 6.6 months before onset.

The gene calls are TRBV25-1 and TRBJ1-4; D is possibly TRBD1 (5 bases). The sequence derives from a man in his fifties or sixties with Graves' hyperthyroidism. The sequenced material came from blood. The CDR3 DNA follows: TGTGCCAGCAGTGAATTCGTCAGGGCCAGGGATGAAAAACTGTTTTTT. It is translated as CASSEFVRARDEKLFF.